This entry is about one TCR beta chain. Indicated time point: newly diagnosed GD, antithyroid drugs for less than 3 months. PBMC RNA served as the TCR library source. CDR3 regions were amplified by Arm-PCR using iRepertoire HTBI primers to build TCR beta libraries. TCRdb used MiXCR to reprocess the multiplex PCR reads, holding one entry per CDR3 protein. The data hold some 410,000 distinct CDR3 sequences, with roughly 17% observed a single time. Germline loops: CDR1 MNHNS, CDR2 SASEGT. CDR3 length: 14 amino acids. V lost 6 bases to trimming and J lost 5 bases, with 16 bases between them. This specimen belongs to a study of regulatory T cells in long-lasting Graves disease. Study-wide context: Those Graves' patients who were newly diagnosed had been on antithyroid drugs under 3 months.

These same data were also listed under a study on T cells in Graves' hyperthyroidism and ophthalmopathy. Per that paper: Most thyroid clonotypes that were expanded above 0.001 also turned up in blood.

The receptor was isolated from a woman aged 25 to 39 with Graves disease. The material sequenced was peripheral blood mononuclear cells (PBMCs), taken at new diagnosis, from a patient treated with antithyroid drugs. The chain combines TRBV6-1 with TRBJ2-5, with D possibly matching TRBD2 (5 bases). CDR3 in DNA: TGTGCCAGCAGGGTCGGGATAACCGACGAGACCCAGTACTTC. Amino acids: CASRVGITDETQYF.